This T cell receptor beta chain was profiled in a study of control samples from healthy donors and cancer patients. Using immunoSEQ multiplex PCR, the repertoire was profiled, and TCRdb retains in-frame clones only, with some absent. Among about 220,000 clones listed, about 94% were seen once. The sequence derives from a man over 45 in good health. The material sequenced was blood.

The DNA for the CDR3 is TGCGCCAGCAGCCAGGCTTTGTGGGGACGTTCCTATAATTCACCCCTCCACTTT. Amino acid sequence: CASSQALWGRSYNSPLHF. The chain links TRBV4-1 to TRBJ1-6, with D perhaps TRBD1 (5 bases). CDR1 and CDR2 (germline): MGHRA, YSYEKL. The germline V and J ends were trimmed by 3 bases and 1 base, with 16 bases remaining between them. The CDR3 length is 18 residues.